One and the same sample provided the 5 T cell receptor beta chains below, sequenced in a study of OX40 agonist ivuxolimab in advanced cancers. The library was prepared using the immunoSEQ multiplex PCR assay. Imported from immuneACCESS, the table was reduced by TCRdb to in-frame sequences with V and J called. These copies leave out some clones; in studies compared against another copy, an unresolved V gene accounts for under half, and the cause of the remainder is not known. Across this sample there are roughly 60,000 clones, with under 90% seen only once. The top ten clonotypes cover about 2.2% of the sample. Sample: CD4+ or CD8+ T cells sorted from blood, taken in a trial of the OX40 agonist ivuxolimab. The source of these receptors is an adult with an advanced solid tumor such as melanoma, head and neck, liver or kidney cancer.

This rearrangement joins TRBV9 to TRBJ2-2, with 9 positions matching TRBD1. The length of the CDR3 is 16 residues. The trim removed 0 bases at V and 10 bases at J, leaving 10 bases unmatched. Germline CDR1 and CDR2: SGDLS and YYNGEE. The CDR3 loop reads CASSVAGTGMGVELFF. The CDR3 DNA follows: TGTGCCAGCAGCGTAGCGGGGACAGGGATGGGAGTGGAGCTGTTTTTT.

CDR3: CASSTKGASYGYTF. CDR3 nucleotide sequence: TGTGCCAGCAGTACGAAGGGGGCCTCCTATGGCTACACCTTC. This chain joins TRBV13 and TRBJ1-2, with 7 bases fitting TRBD1. The CDR3 has 14 amino acids. V was pared by 6 bases and J by 4 bases, with 8 bases of the junction left unmatched. Germline V CDR1 and CDR2: PRHDT, FYEKMQ (reference sequence).

This chain links TRBV6-9 with TRBJ1-5; D might be TRBD1 (5 bases). The germline CDR1 and CDR2 sequences are MNHGY and SVAAGI. This CDR3 has 14 residues. Trimming shortened V by 3 bases and J by 2 bases, and 8 bases separated the two germline ends. CDR3 bases: TGTGCCAGCAGTTACGGGGCTCGCAATCAGCCCCAGCATTTT. Amino acids: CASSYGARNQPQHF.

J is TRBJ2-1 and V is TRBV11-3; D call uncertain. The V and J ends lost 4 bases and 5 bases respectively, with 18 bases between them. The CDR3 runs to 16 residues. In germline, CDR1 is SGHNT, CDR2 YENEEA. CDR3 amino acids: CASSSRTLPADNEQFF. DNA of the CDR3: TGTGCCAGCAGCTCCAGGACCCTCCCGGCGGACAATGAGCAGTTCTTC.

This clone counts as medium-sized. The CDR3 protein is CAWSPIGAASYEQYF. The CDR3 DNA reads TGTGCCTGGAGTCCTATAGGTGCGGCCTCCTACGAGCAGTACTTC. V gene TRBV30 combines with J gene TRBJ2-7; no definite D call. V lost 2 bases and J lost 0, with 14 bases in between. Germline loops: CDR1 GTSNPN, CDR2 SVGIG (reference sequence). The CDR3 consists of 15 residues.